This T cell receptor (beta chain) was captured in a study of neoadjuvant anti-PD-1 for oral cavity cancer. About the study: Patients mostly received three to four biweekly nivolumab doses at 3 mg/kg before surgery. Non-progressing patients received a fourth nivolumab dose near day 43, then surgery on days 50-56.

Blood libraries mostly used about 0.5 ug genomic DNA, six replicates each. Sequencing used immunoSEQ multiplex PCR; TCRdb keeps in-frame clones, though not all of them. The sample yields more than 11,000 clones, 70% to 75% seen once. Time point in this sample: after neoadjuvant nivolumab, at surgical resection. The germline V and J ends were trimmed by 4 bases and 10 bases, with 14 bases remaining between them. The V gene's germline CDR1 is ENHRY and CDR2 SYGVKD. There are 13 residues in the CDR3. The source of this sequence is a person between 40 and 85 years old with oral cavity squamous cell carcinoma. The material was PBMCs, obtained after nivolumab (anti-PD-1) treatment. The chain links TRBV10-3 to TRBJ2-1, with TRBD1 as a possible D gene (6 bases). The CDR3 DNA follows: TGTGCCATCAGTGCAGGACAGCAACTCGAGCAGTTCTTC. Translated, it gives CAISAGQQLEQFF.